This T cell receptor beta chain emerged from a study of early T cells in non-severe SARS-CoV-2 infection. About the research overall: Sequencing of bulk RNA from unsorted whole blood was done, without chain pairing.

Many counts were recorded for this clonotype. Antigen specificity is unknown. The protocol attached unique molecular identifiers to individual cDNA molecules. MiXCR, run by TCRdb on the 5' RACE reads, gives a single entry per CDR3 protein. Seen here are about 27,000 distinct CDR3 sequences, 5.1% observed once, and the top ten hold around 4%. V was pared by 4 bases and J by 4 bases, with 19 bases between. CDR1 and CDR2 (germline): MNHEY, SVGAGI. This CDR3 is 16 amino acids long. Study results and caveats: Private and CD4 specificities were missed by VDJdb matching, which favored anti-spike CD8 responses.

The material sequenced was whole blood. The genes are TRBV6-5 and TRBJ1-2, with unresolved D. The receptor's source is an adult who was a healthcare worker with PCR-confirmed SARS-CoV-2 infection or an uninfected control (not recorded which). CDR3 nucleotides: TGTGCCAGCAGTTCCGGCGTGGGGAACGGCCTCTATGGCTACACCTTC. Its translation: CASSSGVGNGLYGYTF.